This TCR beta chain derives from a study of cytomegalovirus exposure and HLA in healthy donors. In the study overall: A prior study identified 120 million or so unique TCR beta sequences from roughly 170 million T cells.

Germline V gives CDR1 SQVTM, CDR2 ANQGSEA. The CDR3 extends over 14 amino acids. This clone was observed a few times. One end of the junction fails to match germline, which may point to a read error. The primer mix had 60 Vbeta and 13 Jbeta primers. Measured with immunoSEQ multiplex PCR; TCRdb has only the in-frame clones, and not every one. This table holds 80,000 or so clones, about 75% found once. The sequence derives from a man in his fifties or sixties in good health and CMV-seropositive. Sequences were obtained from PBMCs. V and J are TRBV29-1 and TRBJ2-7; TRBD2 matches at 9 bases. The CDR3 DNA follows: TGCAGCGTTCAAGAAAGCGGGGGGTCCTACGAGCAGTACTTC. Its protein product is CSVQESGGSYEQYF.